These 20 T cell receptor beta chains were sequenced from one sample in a study of cytomegalovirus exposure and HLA in healthy donors. The PCR had 60 Vbeta and 13 Jbeta primers. The data were produced by immunoSEQ multiplex PCR, yet TCRdb's version contains in-frame clones alone and is incomplete. The data hold 66,000 or so clones, with more than 70% observed a single time. Sequencing was carried out using PBMCs. The receptors here all came from a man aged 25 to 40 in good health and CMV-seropositive.

This clone has only a few counts. The genes are TRBV6-1 and TRBJ1-1, with 7 bases lining up with TRBD1. The CDR3 contains 14 residues. J lost 5 bases, V lost 4 bases, and 7 bases had no gene match. Germline CDR1 and CDR2: MNHNS and SASEGT. The CDR3 here is CASSGYGTVTEAFF. The CDR3 bases are TGTGCCAGCAGTGGCTACGGGACAGTGACTGAAGCTTTCTTT.

The V and J genes are TRBV7-6 and TRBJ1-1; D unresolved. V was clipped by 1 base and J by 2 bases, with 5 bases between them. The CDR3 extends over 13 amino acids. Germline loops: CDR1 SGHVS, CDR2 FNYEAQ. CDR3 DNA: TGTGCCAGCAGCTTAGAATTAAACACTGAAGCTTTCTTT. Its translation: CASSLELNTEAFF.

The chain recombines TRBV5-5 with TRBJ2-7; 11 bases align to TRBD2. CDR1 is SGHKS and CDR2 is YYEKEE in the germline V gene (reference sequence). CDR3 size: 15 residues. J gave up 3 bases and V 2 bases, and 4 bases lay outside the gene matches. CDR3 coding DNA: TGTGCCAGCAGCTTCGGGACTAGCGGAGTCTACGAGCAGTACTTC. Amino acids: CASSFGTSGVYEQYF.

This clone was observed a single time. This chain uses TRBV29-1 with TRBJ1-4; no firm D call. Trimming took 8 bases from V and 7 from J, leaving 32 bases between them. This CDR3 contains 18 residues. From germline, CDR1 is SQVTM and CDR2 ANQGSEA. The CDR3 is CSISSPAAPSGGGEKLFF. The CDR3 nucleotides are TGCAGCATTTCAAGCCCCGCCGCCCCATCAGGAGGAGGTGAAAAACTGTTTTTT.

The gene calls are TRBV6-6 and TRBJ1-4, with 7 positions matching TRBD1. CDR1 and CDR2 (germline): MNHNY, SVGAGI (reference sequence). The CDR3 consists of 16 residues. The trim removed 2 bases at V and 2 bases at J, leaving 5 bases unmatched. CDR3 protein: CASSYRGRGTNEKLFF. The CDR3 nucleotides are TGTGCCAGCAGTTACCGCGGCAGGGGGACTAATGAAAAACTGTTTTTT.

V usage is TRBV11-3 and J usage is TRBJ1-1; TRBD1 matches at 7 bases. Germline V CDR1 and CDR2: SGHNT, YENEEA. This CDR3 has 17 amino acids. The V gene end was trimmed by 3 bases and the J gene end by 0 bases; junction bases not matched to a gene: 10. Here the CDR3 reads CASSFRDREYLNTEAFF. For the CDR3, the DNA is TGTGCCAGCAGCTTCCGCGACAGGGAATACTTGAACACTGAAGCTTTCTTT.

This chain connects TRBV9 to TRBJ2-7; possibly TRBD2 for D (5 bases). The CDR3 loop spans 14 amino acids. The ends were cut back, 4 bases at V and 7 bases at J, with 18 bases in the middle. Per germline, CDR1 SGDLS and CDR2 YYNGEE. Written as DNA, the CDR3 is TGTGCCAGCAGCCCCAGGACGGGGATGGGGGAGCAGTACTTC. As protein: CASSPRTGMGEQYF.

The chain joins TRBV11-2 to TRBJ2-5; tentatively, D is TRBD2 (5 bases). The CDR3 covers 13 residues. CDR1 is SGHAT, CDR2 FQNNGV, per germline. Deletions cut 4 bases from V and 4 bases from J, with 10 bases between. DNA for the CDR3: TGTGCCAGCAGCTCCTTACTAGGAGAGACCCAGTACTTC. Its protein product is CASSSLLGETQYF.

The chain is built from TRBV4-2 and TRBJ1-5; no clear D gene. CDR1 and CDR2 from the germline V gene are LGHNA and YNFKEQ. This CDR3 is built from 17 residues. V was pared by 0 bases and J by 0 bases, with 12 bases between. The CDR3 loop reads CASSQDMANLSNQPQHF. Here the CDR3 DNA reads TGTGCCAGCAGCCAAGATATGGCCAACCTTAGCAATCAGCCCCAGCATTTT.

This chain links TRBV11-3 with TRBJ1-1; D not resolved. Deletions cut 3 bases from V and 2 bases from J, with 7 bases between. The CDR3 is made up of 13 amino acids. Germline V lookup: CDR1 SGHNT, CDR2 YENEEA. The CDR3 sequence: CASSLEGNTEAFF. CDR3 DNA: TGTGCCAGCAGCTTGGAGGGTAACACTGAAGCTTTCTTT. The full variable domain, in which reference TRBV11-3 and TRBJ1-1 provide the parts outside the CDR3, is EAGVVQSPRYKIIEKKQPVAFWCNPISGHNTLYWYLQNLGQGPELLIRYENEEAVDDSQLPKDRFSAERLKGVDSTLKIQPAELGDSAVYLCASSLEGNTEAFFGQGTRLTVV.

The rearrangement links TRBV14 to TRBJ2-7; perhaps TRBD2 as D (6 bases). V lost 1 base, J lost 5 bases, and 12 bases lay in between. CDR3 length: 14 amino acids. Germline V lookup: CDR1 SGHDN, CDR2 FVKESK. CDR3 nucleotides: TGTGCCAGCAGCCAAGGGAGGGCCCCTGACGAGCAGTACTTC. Protein product: CASSQGRAPDEQYF.

The chain is built from TRBV6-1 and TRBJ2-2; 7 positions agree with TRBD1. CDR1 MNHNS and CDR2 SASEGT come from the germline V gene. This CDR3 has 15 residues. The ends lost 2 bases at V and 3 bases at J; junction bases unmatched: 3. CDR3 DNA: TGTGCCAGCAGTGAAAACAGGGGTCACACCGGGGAGCTGTTTTTT. Its translation is CASSENRGHTGELFF.

The chain couples TRBV4-1 to TRBJ2-2; a weak D match, TRBD1 (6 bases). This CDR3 contains 15 residues. Germline CDR1 reads MGHRA; CDR2 reads YSYEKL. With 1 base removed from V and 1 base from J, the gap between germline ends came to 7 bases. The CDR3 nucleotides read TGCGCCAGCAGCCAAGTGGACAGGAACACCGGGGAGCTGTTTTTT. This codes for CASSQVDRNTGELFF.

J is TRBJ2-5 and V is TRBV7-2, with 8 nucleotides matching TRBD1. CDR1 and CDR2 from the germline V gene are SGHTA and FQGNSA. The CDR3 length is 14 residues. The V and J ends lost 0 bases and 4 bases, in that order; junction bases with no gene match: 1. The CDR3 loop reads CASSLAGQGETQYF. CDR3 DNA: TGTGCCAGCAGCTTAGCTGGACAGGGAGAGACCCAGTACTTC.

This clone was picked up one time. The chain has TRBV9 and TRBJ1-5; TRBD1 matches at 7 bases. CDR3 length: 14 residues. The V gene's germline CDR1 is SGDLS and CDR2 YYNGEE. The J segment lost 5 bases and the V segment lost 0 bases, leaving 2 bases of the junction unmatched. For the CDR3, the DNA is TGTGCCAGCAGCGTAGGTACAGGGGATCAGCCCCAGCATTTT. As protein: CASSVGTGDQPQHF. Full variable domain (missing parts from reference TRBV9 and TRBJ1-5): DSGVTQTPKHLITATGQRVTLRCSPRSGDLSVYWYQQSLDQGLQFLIQYYNGEERAKGNILERFSAQQFPDLHSELNLSSLELGDSALYFCASSVGTGDQPQHFGDGTRLSIL.

On this clone: Germline is not matched at one junction end, which may reflect a read error. V is TRBV28 and J is TRBJ1-4; 10 nucleotides match TRBD1. CDR1 and CDR2 from the germline V gene are MDHEN and SYDVKM. The length of the CDR3 is 19 residues. This chain's CDR3 is CASSVWDRGVGATNEKLFF. Written as DNA, the CDR3 is TGTGCCAGCAGTGTATGGGACAGGGGAGTAGGGGCAACTAATGAAAAACTGTTTTTT. Drawing the rest from reference TRBV28 and TRBJ1-4, the complete variable domain is DVKVTQSSRYLVKRTGEKVFLECVQDMDHENMFWYRQDPGLGLRLIYFSYDVKMKEKGDIPEGYSVSREKKERFSLILESASTNQTSMYLCASSVWDRGVGATNEKLFFGSGTQLSVL.

This chain links TRBV9 with TRBJ1-2; D ambiguous. CDR3 length equals 15 residues. Between the trimmed V and J ends, which lost 1 base and 4 bases, there was a span of 14 bases. The germline V gene encodes CDR1 SGDLS and CDR2 YYNGEE. CDR3 nucleotides: TGTGCCAGCAGCGTAAACCCTGGCCTCCCCTATGGCTACACCTTC. Its protein is CASSVNPGLPYGYTF.

V is TRBV27 and J is TRBJ2-7, with D maybe TRBD1 (6 bases). Trimming took 0 bases from V and 1 from J, leaving 16 bases between them. CDR3 size: 17 residues. The germline V gene encodes CDR1 MNHEY and CDR2 SMNVEV (reference sequence). CDR3 sequence: CASSLSRGQGVSYEQYF. In DNA form, the CDR3 reads TGTGCCAGCAGTTTATCCAGGGGACAAGGTGTGTCCTACGAGCAGTACTTC.

V usage is TRBV14 and J usage is TRBJ1-2; D is unresolved. The CDR3 is 14 amino acids. CDR1 and CDR2 from the germline V gene are SGHDN and FVKESK. Trimming removed 0 bases from V and 2 bases from J, with 7 bases in between. The CDR3, as DNA: TGTGCCAGCAGCCAAGATGCAGGAAACTATGGCTACACCTTC. Its protein product is CASSQDAGNYGYTF.

V usage is TRBV10-1 and J usage is TRBJ2-3, with 12 bases that match TRBD1. The trim removed 2 bases at V and 5 bases at J, leaving 2 bases unmatched. Germline assignment: CDR1 WNHNN and CDR2 SYGVQD (reference sequence). This CDR3 is 15 amino acids long. The CDR3 bases are TGCGCCAGCAGTGAGGGGGACAGGGGGCAAGATACGCAGTATTTT. This translates into CASSEGDRGQDTQYF.